What follows are 3 T cell receptor beta chains derived from one specimen sequenced in a study of cytomegalovirus exposure and HLA in healthy donors. A multiplex PCR was run with 60 Vbeta primers and 13 Jbeta primers. Sequenced by immunoSEQ multiplex PCR; TCRdb stores in-frame clones only, minus some. The profile shows 200,000 or so clones, about four fifths of them singletons. Sequenced: PBMCs. All receptors derive from a boy between 2 and 10 years old in good health and CMV-seronegative.

V gene TRBV4-2 combines with J gene TRBJ1-3, with D perhaps TRBD1 (6 bases). The V end was cut by 2 bases, the J end by 0 bases, with 8 bases between. This CDR3 spans 15 amino acids. Germline V gives CDR1 LGHNA, CDR2 YNFKEQ. CDR3 bases: TGTGCCAGCAGCCAACGGACAGACTCTGGAAACACCATATATTTT. Protein product: CASSQRTDSGNTIYF.

The gene calls are TRBV18 and TRBJ1-1; possibly TRBD1 for D (6 bases). This CDR3 is 18 amino acids long. The germline V and J ends were trimmed by 2 bases and 0 bases, with 19 bases remaining between them. CDR1 and CDR2 from the germline V gene are KGHSH and LQKENI. The CDR3 DNA reads TGTGCCAGCTCACCAAGAGAGGGGGTAAATTTTGTGAACACTGAAGCTTTCTTT. This gives the protein CASSPREGVNFVNTEAFF.

The chain uses TRBV27 and TRBJ2-1, with 8 bases that match TRBD2. Germline loops: CDR1 MNHEY, CDR2 SMNVEV (reference sequence). The V gene end was trimmed by 2 bases and the J gene end by 2 bases; junction bases not matched to a gene: 8. The CDR3 is 17 residues long. The CDR3 DNA reads TGTGCCAGCAGTTTAACCCTAGCGGGTGGCCCCTACAATGAGCAGTTCTTC. Amino acids: CASSLTLAGGPYNEQFF.